This is a list of T cell receptor beta chains from one sample in a study of blood T cell repertoires in COVID-19. TCRdb keeps only in-frame clones here, not all; method: immunoSEQ multiplex PCR. The profile shows some 50,000 clones, around 80% of them singletons. Material: peripheral blood. These receptors were collected from a woman of 80 years or more with acute or convalescent COVID-19. Both conserved end residues are part of each CDR3. The order of the fields is D gene, V gene, CDR3 length, J gene, clone size, CDR3 DNA, CDR3 protein. D genes are given only for firm matches. Rows give clone size only sometimes, using once, few, many, or a class for an expanded clone.

-	TRBV30	14	TRBJ1-5	-	TGTGCCTGGCGCCCGGGAGGGCCCAATCAGCCCCAGCATTTT	CAWRPGGPNQPQHF
TRBD1	TRBV5-1	16	TRBJ2-2	few	TGCGCCAGCAGCAACCTTGAAGGGGGCTACGCCGGGGAGCTGTTTTTT	CASSNLEGGYAGELFF
TRBD1	TRBV19	15	TRBJ1-5	-	TGTGCCAGCGTTAGCTCGGGACAGGGCAATCAGCCCCAGCATTTT	CASVSSGQGNQPQHF
TRBD1	TRBV5-1	14	TRBJ1-6	few	TGCGCCAGCAGCCGGGACAGGGAGGGTTCACCCCTCCACTTT	CASSRDREGSPLHF
TRBD1	TRBV6-1	16	TRBJ2-3	-	TGTGCCAGCAGTGTCGGGACAGGCTTGCCCACAGATACGCAGTATTTT	CASSVGTGLPTDTQYF
TRBD1	TRBV19	15	TRBJ1-2	-	TGTGCCAGTAGTATCTTCGGGACAGGGTTGGATGGCTACACCTTC	CASSIFGTGLDGYTF
-	TRBV5-5	16	TRBJ2-1	-	TGTGCCAGCAGCTTGGCCCTACAGGGTTCCTACAATGAGCAGTTCTTC	CASSLALQGSYNEQFF
-	TRBV10-3	14	TRBJ1-1	-	TGTGCCATCAGTGGTCGGGGGACGAACACTGAAGCTTTCTTT	CAISGRGTNTEAFF
TRBD1	TRBV11-2	15	TRBJ2-2	-	TGTGCCAGCAGCTTAGGCCAGGGGGCGGCCGGGGAGCTGTTTTTT	CASSLGQGAAGELFF
TRBD1	TRBV29-1	17	TRBJ1-6	-	TGCAGCGTTGCTGGCGAGATACAGGGGGCCCGCCGTTCACCCCTCCACTTT	CSVAGEIQGARRSPLHF
TRBD1	TRBV7-9	13	TRBJ2-7	few	TGTGCCAGCAGTTCAGACAGGGCCAACGAGCAGTACTTC	CASSSDRANEQYF
-	TRBV27	15	TRBJ2-4	-	TGTGCCAGCAGTTTATTTTCCAGAGCCCGGGGCATTCAGTACTTC	CASSLFSRARGIQYF
TRBD2	TRBV3-1/TRBV3-2	17	TRBJ2-5	-	TGTGCCAGCAGCCAAGGTGATCTAGCGGGAGAGGGGGAGACCCAGTACTTC	CASSQGDLAGEGETQYF
TRBD1	TRBV30	15	TRBJ2-1	-	TGTGCCTGGAGTGTACCGGGGACAGTGTACAATGAGCAGTTCTTC	CAWSVPGTVYNEQFF
TRBD2	TRBV19	12	TRBJ2-5	-	TGTGCCAGCAGACTAGCGGGAGAGACCCAGTACTTC	CASRLAGETQYF
-	TRBV15	15	TRBJ2-5	-	TGTGCCACCAGCAGCCGCCTTACAGGGCTAGAGACCCAGTACTTC	CATSSRLTGLETQYF
-	TRBV5-4	13	TRBJ1-2	-	TGTGCCAGCAGCTTGGGGACATTATATGGCTACACCTTC	CASSLGTLYGYTF
-	TRBV30	15	TRBJ1-6	-	TGTGCCTGGAGTAGCAGGTCCTCCTATAATTCACCCCTCCACTTT	CAWSSRSSYNSPLHF
-	TRBV9	14	TRBJ2-7	-	TGTGCCAGCAGCCTCCGCGGGGAGACGGGCGAGCAGTACTTC	CASSLRGETGEQYF
TRBD2	TRBV4-1	16	TRBJ2-1	once	TGCGCCAGCAGCCAAGATAAGGGGACTAGCGGGAATGAGCAGTTCTTC	CASSQDKGTSGNEQFF
TRBD2	TRBV9	15	TRBJ2-3	-	TGTGCCAGCAGCGGCGGGGGGTTTAGCACAGATACGCAGTATTTT	CASSGGGFSTDTQYF
-	TRBV3-1/TRBV3-2	15	TRBJ2-1	-	TGTGCCAGCAGCCAAGGTGTTAGCGTAAACAATGAGCAGTTCTTC	CASSQGVSVNNEQFF
TRBD2	TRBV2	14	TRBJ2-5	once	TGTGCCAGCGGTACGACTAGCGGGGGGGAGACCCAGTACTTC	CASGTTSGGETQYF
-	TRBV2	14	TRBJ2-3	-	TGTGCCAGCACCCCCGGGGGTAGCACAGATACGCAGTATTTT	CASTPGGSTDTQYF
TRBD2	TRBV18	16	TRBJ2-5	-	TGTGCCAGCTCCCCACGACTAGCGGGAAGTCAAGAGACCCAGTACTTC	CASSPRLAGSQETQYF
TRBD1	TRBV24-1	15	TRBJ2-1	-	TGTGCCACTTCTTCCGGGACAGGGGCCTACAATGAGCAGTTCTTC	CATSSGTGAYNEQFF
TRBD1	TRBV24-1	17	TRBJ2-7	-	TGTGCCACCAGTGACAGGGGGATACAGGGGGCGAGCTGCGAGCAGTACTTC	CATSDRGIQGASCEQYF
TRBD2	TRBV6-2/TRBV6-3	17	TRBJ2-7	-	TGTGCCAGCAGTTATCTAGCGGGAGGGCCCTCCGAATACGAGCAGTACTTC	CASSYLAGGPSEYEQYF
TRBD1	TRBV28	14	TRBJ1-3	-	TGTGCCAGCAGGCAGGGGGATGGTGGAAACACCATATATTTT	CASRQGDGGNTIYF
-	TRBV14	16	TRBJ2-7	-	TGTGCCAGCAGCCAACAATTGCGGATTCCACCCTACGAGCAGTACTTC	CASSQQLRIPPYEQYF
-	TRBV3-1/TRBV3-2	14	TRBJ2-3	-	TGTGCCAGCACTAAGGAGCCGCGCACAGATACGCAGTATTTT	CASTKEPRTDTQYF
TRBD1	TRBV2	13	TRBJ2-3	-	TGTGCCAGCAGACGACAGGGAACAGATACGCAGTATTTT	CASRRQGTDTQYF
TRBD1	TRBV30	11	TRBJ1-1	-	TGTGCCTGGGCCGGGACAGCATCGGCTTTCTTT	CAWAGTASAFF
TRBD2	TRBV10-1	16	TRBJ2-1	-	TGCGCCAGCAGTGATGAGACTAGCGGGAGCTACAATGAGCAGTTCTTC	CASSDETSGSYNEQFF
-	TRBV7-9	17	TRBJ2-1	-	TGTGCCAGCAGCTTAGTAGGAGGCGGGGACCCCTACAATGAGCAGTTCTTC	CASSLVGGGDPYNEQFF
TRBD1	TRBV5-4	13	TRBJ2-7	-	TGTGCCAGCAGCAGTCACAGGGGGTACGAGCAGTACTTC	CASSSHRGYEQYF
-	TRBV6-4	14	TRBJ2-3	once	TGTGCCAGCAGTGGCCGACAGGGCACAGATACGCAGTATTTT	CASSGRQGTDTQYF
TRBD1	TRBV6-5	14	TRBJ1-1	-	TGTGCCAGCGACGCTATACAGGGGGTCACTGAAGCTTTCTTT	CASDAIQGVTEAFF
TRBD2	TRBV7-9	19	TRBJ2-7	few	TGTGCCAGCAGCTTACGGGTGGCTAGCGGGAGAGGAGGATCCTACGAGCAGTACTTC	CASSLRVASGRGGSYEQYF
-	TRBV6-1	18	TRBJ1-6	-	TGTGCCAGCAGTGAAGGGGCCTTTGGACAGAGGGGGAATTCACCCCTCCACTTT	CASSEGAFGQRGNSPLHF
-	TRBV28	14	TRBJ2-2	-	TGTGCCAGCAGTTTATCGGTTGGTCCCGGGGAGCTGTTTTTT	CASSLSVGPGELFF
-	TRBV2	12	TRBJ1-1	-	TGTGCCGGGACGACAGGAAACACTGAAGCTTTCTTT	CAGTTGNTEAFF
-	TRBV12-3/TRBV12-4	11	TRBJ2-5	-	TGTGCCAGCAGCCTACAAGAGACCCAGTACTTC	CASSLQETQYF
-	TRBV15	13	TRBJ2-1	-	TGTGCCACCAGCAGCGGAGGCGTCAATGAGCAGTTCTTC	CATSSGGVNEQFF
-	TRBV7-2	13	TRBJ2-1	-	TGTGCCAGCAGCTTGACTTACTACAATGAGCAGTTCTTC	CASSLTYYNEQFF
-	TRBV19	15	TRBJ2-3	once	TGTGCCAGTAGTACACTAGCAAGTAGCACAGATACGCAGTATTTT	CASSTLASSTDTQYF
-	TRBV18	15	TRBJ1-4	-	TGTGCCAGCTCACCACCGAGAGGGGGTGATGAAAAACTGTTTTTT	CASSPPRGGDEKLFF
-	TRBV19	14	TRBJ1-3	-	TGTGCCGCCACGCGGAGGGGAACTGGAAACACCATATATTTT	CAATRRGTGNTIYF
TRBD1	TRBV5-6	17	TRBJ1-3	-	TGTGCCAGCAGCACATACAGGGGGTGGAAGTCTGGAAACACCATATATTTT	CASSTYRGWKSGNTIYF